The rows below give T cell receptor beta chains drawn from one sample of a study of blood T cell repertoires in COVID-19. Only in-frame clones appear in the TCRdb table, and some are missing; sequencing was by immunoSEQ multiplex PCR. The sample shows around 200,000 clones, about nine tenths of them seen only once. Source material: peripheral blood. The receptors were sampled from a man aged 45-65 years with acute or convalescent COVID-19. Both conserved end residues are part of each CDR3. A D gene is named only where the DNA matches it firmly. Only some rows state a clone size, as once, few, many or a class for expanded clones.

NA	NA	TRBJ2-7	TRBV10-3	CAISRESSYEQYF	TGTGCCATCAGCCGGGAGAGCTCCTACGAGCAGTACTTC
NA	TRBD1	TRBJ2-5	TRBV2	CASNRGLGETQYF	TGTGCCAGCAACAGGGGGCTGGGAGAGACCCAGTACTTC
once	NA	TRBJ1-2	TRBV30	CAWRWAGRDYGYTF	TGTGCCTGGAGATGGGCGGGGAGGGACTATGGCTACACCTTC
NA	TRBD2	TRBJ2-2	TRBV6-4	CASSPRLAGGTGELFF	TGTGCCAGCAGCCCGCGGCTAGCGGGGGGGACCGGGGAGCTGTTTTTT
NA	NA	TRBJ1-5	TRBV27	CASVGEENQPQHF	TGTGCCAGCGTAGGAGAGGAGAATCAGCCCCAGCATTTT
once	TRBD1	TRBJ1-1	TRBV29-1	CSVGTVATEAFF	TGCAGCGTCGGGACAGTAGCCACTGAAGCTTTCTTT
NA	NA	TRBJ2-2	TRBV24-1	CATSDYSGDSGVAGELFF	TGTGCCACCAGTGATTATTCCGGCGATTCAGGGGTGGCCGGGGAGCTGTTTTTT
NA	TRBD2	TRBJ2-3	TRBV11-2	CASENGPGGRTDTQYF	TGTGCCAGCGAAAACGGTCCGGGGGGGCGGACAGATACGCAGTATTTT
NA	NA	TRBJ1-1	TRBV19	CASSITGLNTEAFF	TGTGCCAGTAGTATAACAGGGCTGAACACTGAAGCTTTCTTT
NA	NA	TRBJ1-6	TRBV5-1	CASSPSGSYNSPLHF	TGCGCCAGCAGCCCCTCGGGGAGTTATAATTCACCCCTCCACTTT
NA	NA	TRBJ2-2	TRBV30	CAWSYGGSNTGELFF	TGTGCCTGGAGTTACGGGGGATCGAACACCGGGGAGCTGTTTTTT
NA	NA	TRBJ2-1	TRBV5-4	CASSLGAGYSYNEQFF	TGTGCCAGCAGCTTGGGGGCGGGTTACTCCTACAATGAGCAGTTCTTC
NA	TRBD1	TRBJ1-4	TRBV9	CASSVEGEGDRGGLNEKLFF	TGTGCCAGCAGCGTAGAGGGAGAGGGGGACAGGGGAGGCCTTAATGAAAAACTGTTTTTT
few	NA	TRBJ1-5	TRBV29-1	CSVEVGGNQPQHF	TGCAGCGTTGAAGTAGGAGGAAATCAGCCCCAGCATTTT
NA	NA	TRBJ1-2	TRBV5-6	CASSFGGRDYGYTF	TGTGCCAGCAGCTTTGGGGGCAGAGACTATGGCTACACCTTC
NA	TRBD1	TRBJ1-1	TRBV7-9	CASSSRTGRTEAFF	TGTGCCAGCAGCTCCCGGACAGGGAGGACTGAAGCTTTCTTT
few	NA	TRBJ1-6	TRBV6-5	CASSETVSYNSPLHF	TGTGCCAGCTCTGAGACAGTCTCCTATAATTCACCCCTCCACTTT
NA	NA	TRBJ1-3	TRBV3-1/TRBV3-2	CASSRVRVSSGNTIYF	TGTGCCAGCAGCCGAGTCAGGGTTAGCTCTGGAAACACCATATATTTT
NA	TRBD1	TRBJ2-7	TRBV7-2	CASSKGQSYEQYF	TGTGCCAGCAGCAAGGGACAGTCCTACGAGCAGTACTTC
NA	NA	TRBJ1-5	TRBV18	CASSHTRGGPPQHF	TGTGCCAGCTCACATACCCGCGGGGGTCCGCCCCAGCATTTT
NA	NA	TRBJ1-1	TRBV11-2	CASSLGIGGDTEAFF	TGTGCCAGCAGCTTGGGGATCGGGGGGGACACTGAAGCTTTCTTT
NA	NA	TRBJ1-5	TRBV30	CAWSVSLLGNQPQHF	TGTGCCTGGAGTGTAAGTCTACTTGGCAATCAGCCCCAGCATTTT
NA	NA	TRBJ1-5	TRBV6-6	CASTQGRGEGNQPQHF	TGTGCCAGCACCCAAGGGAGGGGCGAGGGCAATCAGCCCCAGCATTTT
once	NA	TRBJ2-3	TRBV2	CASSAGRADTQYF	TGTGCCAGCAGTGCTGGCCGGGCAGATACGCAGTATTTT
NA	TRBD1	TRBJ1-6	TRBV9	CASSSDRASSYNSPLHF	TGTGCCAGCAGCTCGGACAGGGCCAGCTCCTATAATTCACCCCTCCACTTT
NA	TRBD1	TRBJ1-2	TRBV27	CASRESGTGKGIGYTF	TGTGCCAGCAGGGAGTCCGGGACAGGGAAGGGAATCGGCTACACCTTC
NA	NA	TRBJ1-1	TRBV2	CASSLPLGEGEAFF	TGTGCCAGCAGTCTACCCCTGGGAGAGGGTGAAGCTTTCTTT
few	NA	TRBJ1-3	TRBV20-1	CSASTVGSGNTIYF	TGCAGTGCTAGTACAGTTGGCTCTGGAAACACCATATATTTT
few	NA	TRBJ1-2	TRBV20-1	CSARGGDLFTF	TGCAGTGCTAGAGGGGGGGACCTCTTCACCTTC
once	NA	TRBJ1-1	TRBV5-1	CASSLVGAATEAFF	TGCGCCAGCAGCTTGGTTGGGGCGGCCACTGAAGCTTTCTTT
NA	TRBD1	TRBJ1-1	TRBV18	CASSPGDRGRGTEAFF	TGTGCCAGCTCACCAGGGGACAGGGGGCGCGGCACTGAAGCTTTCTTT
NA	NA	TRBJ1-2	TRBV3-1/TRBV3-2	CASSQAPSTNYGYTF	TGTGCCAGCAGCCAAGCGCCGAGCACTAACTATGGCTACACCTTC
NA	NA	TRBJ2-6	TRBV19	CASSSGEAGANVLTF	TGTGCCAGTAGTTCAGGGGAAGCTGGGGCCAACGTCCTGACTTTC
NA	NA	TRBJ1-1	TRBV7-9	CASSLPMNTEAFF	TGTGCCAGCAGCTTACCTATGAACACTGAAGCTTTCTTT
NA	TRBD1	TRBJ1-5	TRBV7-2	CASSRWTGANQPQHF	TGTGCCAGCAGCCGGTGGACAGGGGCCAATCAGCCCCAGCATTTT
NA	NA	TRBJ1-6	TRBV20-1	CSASRSLDSPLHF	TGCAGTGCTAGTAGGAGTCTGGATTCACCCCTCCACTTT
NA	NA	TRBJ1-2	TRBV18	CASSPSLESVTYGYTF	TGTGCCAGCTCACCAAGTTTGGAGTCGGTAACCTATGGCTACACCTTC